The 12 T cell receptor beta chains listed next were all sequenced from one sample in a study of T cells after yellow fever vaccination. TCRdb analysed the 5' RACE reads with MiXCR anew, one entry per CDR3 protein. The sample shows hundreds of thousands of distinct CDR3 sequences, approximately 13% of them seen only once. This specimen consisted of CD4+ T cells sorted from PBMCs, obtained 15 days after the yellow fever booster vaccination. The receptors derive from a man aged 18-30 years who received the YFV17D yellow fever vaccine.

This clonotype was seen a few times. V is TRBV11-3 and J is TRBJ2-2, with 9 bases matching TRBD1. Germline lookup yields CDR1 SGHNT and CDR2 YENEEA. This CDR3 comprises 15 residues. V was clipped by 5 bases and J by 5 bases; unmatched bases: 6. The DNA for the CDR3 is TGTGCCAGCAGCCGAGACAGGGGGTGGACCGGGGAGCTGTTTTTT. This encodes CASSRDRGWTGELFF.

The chain links TRBV12-3 or TRBV12-4 to TRBJ1-4; no clear D. The CDR3 runs to 14 residues. The V end was cut by 1 base, the J end by 7 bases, with 10 bases between. In DNA form, the CDR3 reads TGTGCCAGCAGTTTAGTGCCAGTCGTTGAAAAACTGTTTTTT. Translation: CASSLVPVVEKLFF.

This clonotype was found a few times. The rearrangement uses TRBV7-3 and TRBJ2-3; TRBD2 aligns across 9 bases. Germline V CDR1 and CDR2: SGHTA, FQGTGA. Unmatched junction bases numbered 8, after V lost 5 bases and J lost 2 bases. The CDR3 runs to 16 residues. As DNA, the CDR3 is TGTGCCAGCAGCCCTATAGCGGGGGCTGACACAGATACGCAGTATTTT. This sequence encodes CASSPIAGADTDTQYF.

The CDR3 loop is CASILGQTTGEQYF. The CDR3 nucleotides are TGTGCCAGCATTTTAGGGCAGACTACGGGGGAGCAGTACTTC. This chain uses TRBV2 with TRBJ2-7; perhaps TRBD2 as D (5 bases). The germline gives CDR1 SNHLY, CDR2 FYNNEI. V was pared by 7 bases and J by 7 bases, with 20 bases between. CDR3 size: 14 residues.

This clonotype was detected a few times. The rearrangement uses TRBV2 and TRBJ2-1; D uncertain. V was cut by 4 bases and J by 4 bases, with 14 bases left in between. This CDR3 is 15 amino acids long. Germline values: CDR1 SNHLY, CDR2 FYNNEI. The CDR3 is CASSGRQATYNEQFF. The CDR3 DNA reads as TGTGCCAGCAGTGGTCGCCAGGCAACTTACAATGAGCAGTTCTTC.

The sample holds many counts of this clonotype. The chain recombines TRBV7-9 with TRBJ1-1; D remains ambiguous. CDR1 is SEHNR, CDR2 FQNEAQ, per germline (reference sequence). V was shortened by 5 bases and J by 5 bases, with 12 bases between the two germline ends. CDR3 size: 13 residues. CDR3 protein: CASSPRPGTEAFF. CDR3 nucleotide sequence: TGTGCCAGCAGCCCCCGACCTGGAACTGAAGCTTTCTTT.

The V call is TRBV9, the J call TRBJ2-3, with D perhaps assigned TRBD1 or TRBD2 (7 bases each). V dropped 4 bases and J dropped 6 bases, with 15 bases sitting between them. Germline assignment: CDR1 SGDLS and CDR2 YYNGEE. This CDR3 is built from 14 residues. As DNA, the CDR3 is TGTGCCAGCAGCACCCTGCAGGGGGGGGATACGCAGTATTTT. Its translation: CASSTLQGGDTQYF.

This clonotype was recorded a few times. The chain is built from TRBV19 and TRBJ2-5, with unresolved D. V gave up 3 bases and J gave up 3 bases, with 5 bases separating them. This CDR3 contains 12 residues. Looked up from germline, CDR1 is LNHDA and CDR2 is SQIVND (reference sequence). CDR3 sequence: CASSIWKETQYF. The CDR3, as DNA: TGTGCCAGTAGTATTTGGAAAGAGACCCAGTACTTC.

This clonotype was observed at least ten times. The rearrangement joins TRBV6-5 to TRBJ1-4; TRBD1 agrees at 7 bases. Germline CDR1 reads MNHEY; CDR2 reads SVGAGI. J was trimmed by 13 bases and V by 0 bases; bases with no gene match: 5. The CDR3 consists of 13 residues. In nucleotides, the CDR3 is TGTGCCAGCAGTTACTCGTCCCGGGACAGACTGTTTTTT. It is translated as CASSYSSRDRLFF.

V is TRBV6-5 and J is TRBJ1-2, with TRBD1 matching over 7 bases. The V segment lost 6 bases and the J segment 7 bases; nucleotides outside the gene matches: 8. Germline CDR1 MNHEY, CDR2 SVGAGI. The CDR3 extends over 13 amino acids. The CDR3 region is CASRTTGRGGYTF. The CDR3 nucleotides read TGTGCCAGCAGAACGACAGGGAGGGGTGGCTACACCTTC.

This clonotype appeared many times. The V call is TRBV4-1, the J call TRBJ2-5; D is perhaps TRBD2 (5 bases). Germline V gene lookup returns CDR1 MGHRA and CDR2 YSYEKL. This CDR3 spans 13 amino acids. Trimming removed 1 base at V and 5 bases at J, with 8 bases between. As DNA, the CDR3 is TGCGCCAGCAGCCAAGGTAGAGGGGAGACCCAGTACTTC. It translates to CASSQGRGETQYF.

This clonotype was observed a few times. This chain joins TRBV4-1 and TRBJ2-3; maybe TRBD2 (5 bases). This CDR3 comprises 16 residues. V dropped 4 bases and J dropped 3 bases, with 17 bases sitting between them. Looked up from germline, CDR1 is MGHRA and CDR2 is YSYEKL. CDR3 DNA sequence: TGCGCCAGCAGCCTGGACTCGGGTGCCGAGACAGATACGCAGTATTTT. This codes for CASSLDSGAETDTQYF.